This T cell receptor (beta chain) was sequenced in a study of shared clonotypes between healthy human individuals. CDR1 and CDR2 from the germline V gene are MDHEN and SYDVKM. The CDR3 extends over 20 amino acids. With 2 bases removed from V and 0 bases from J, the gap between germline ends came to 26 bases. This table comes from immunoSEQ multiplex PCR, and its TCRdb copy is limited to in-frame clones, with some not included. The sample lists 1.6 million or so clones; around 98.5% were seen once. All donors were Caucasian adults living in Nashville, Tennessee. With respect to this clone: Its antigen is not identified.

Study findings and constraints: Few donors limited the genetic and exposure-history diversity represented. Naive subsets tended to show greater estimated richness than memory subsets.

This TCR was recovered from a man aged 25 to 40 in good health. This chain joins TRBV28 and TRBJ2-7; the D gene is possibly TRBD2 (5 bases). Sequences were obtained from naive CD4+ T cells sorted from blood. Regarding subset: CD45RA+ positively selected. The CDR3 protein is CASSLGASGIRILSSYEQYF. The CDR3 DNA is TGTGCCAGCAGTTTAGGCGCCTCCGGGATCCGGATACTAAGCTCCTACGAGCAGTACTTC.